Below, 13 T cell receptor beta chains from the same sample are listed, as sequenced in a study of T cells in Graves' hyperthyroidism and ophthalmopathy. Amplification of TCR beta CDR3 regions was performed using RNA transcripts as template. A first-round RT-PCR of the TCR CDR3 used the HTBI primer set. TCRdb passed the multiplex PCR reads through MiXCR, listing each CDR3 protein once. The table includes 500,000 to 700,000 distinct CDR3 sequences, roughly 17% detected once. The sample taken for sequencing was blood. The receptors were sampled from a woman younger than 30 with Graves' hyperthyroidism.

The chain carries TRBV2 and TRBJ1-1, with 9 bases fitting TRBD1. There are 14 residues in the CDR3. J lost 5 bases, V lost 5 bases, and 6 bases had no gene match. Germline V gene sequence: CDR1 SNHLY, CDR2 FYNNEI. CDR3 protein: CASSYKQGATEAFF. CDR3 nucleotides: TGTGCCAGCAGTTATAAACAGGGGGCTACTGAAGCTTTCTTT.

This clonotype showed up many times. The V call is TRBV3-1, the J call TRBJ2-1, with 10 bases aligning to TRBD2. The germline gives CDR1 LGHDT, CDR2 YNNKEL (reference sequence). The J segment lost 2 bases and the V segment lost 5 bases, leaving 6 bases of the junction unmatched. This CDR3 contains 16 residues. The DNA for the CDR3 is TGTGCCAGCAGCTCATCAGCGGGAGGGACCTACAATGAGCAGTTCTTC. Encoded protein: CASSSSAGGTYNEQFF.

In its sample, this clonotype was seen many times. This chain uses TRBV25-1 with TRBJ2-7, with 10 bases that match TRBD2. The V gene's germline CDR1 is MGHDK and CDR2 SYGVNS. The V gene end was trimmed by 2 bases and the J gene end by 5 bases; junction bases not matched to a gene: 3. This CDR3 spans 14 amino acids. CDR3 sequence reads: CASSELAGVDEQYF. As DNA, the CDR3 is TGTGCCAGCAGTGAACTAGCGGGAGTTGACGAGCAGTACTTC.

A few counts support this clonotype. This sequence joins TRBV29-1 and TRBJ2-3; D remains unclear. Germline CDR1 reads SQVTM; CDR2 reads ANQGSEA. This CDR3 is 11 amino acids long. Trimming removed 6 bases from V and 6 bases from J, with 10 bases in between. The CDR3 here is CSVKLGDTQYF. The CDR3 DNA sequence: TGCAGCGTAAAACTGGGGGATACGCAGTATTTT.

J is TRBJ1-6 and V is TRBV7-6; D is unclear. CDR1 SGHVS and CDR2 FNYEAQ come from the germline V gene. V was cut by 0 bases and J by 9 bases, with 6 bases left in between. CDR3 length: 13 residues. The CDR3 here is CASSLAALSPLHF. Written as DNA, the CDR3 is TGTGCCAGCAGCTTAGCGGCCCTTTCACCCCTCCACTTT.

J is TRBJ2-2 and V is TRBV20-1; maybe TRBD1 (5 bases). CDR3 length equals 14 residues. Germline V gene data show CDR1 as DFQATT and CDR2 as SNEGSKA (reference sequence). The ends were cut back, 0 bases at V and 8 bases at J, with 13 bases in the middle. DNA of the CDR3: TGCAGTGCTAGAGATGACGATCAGGGTGGGGAGCTGTTTTTT. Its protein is CSARDDDQGGELFF.

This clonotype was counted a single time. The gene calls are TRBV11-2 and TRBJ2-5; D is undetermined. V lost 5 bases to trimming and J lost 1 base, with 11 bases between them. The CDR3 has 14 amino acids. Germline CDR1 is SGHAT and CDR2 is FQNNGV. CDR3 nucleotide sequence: TGTGCCAGCAGCCATAGCCCGGCCCAAGAGACCCAGTACTTC. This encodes CASSHSPAQETQYF. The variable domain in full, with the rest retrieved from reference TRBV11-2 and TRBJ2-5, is EAGVAQSPRYKIIEKRQSVAFWCNPISGHATLYWYQQILGQGPKLLIQFQNNGVVDDSQLPKDRFSAERLKGVDSTLKIQPAKLEDSAVYLCASSHSPAQETQYFGPGTRLLVL.

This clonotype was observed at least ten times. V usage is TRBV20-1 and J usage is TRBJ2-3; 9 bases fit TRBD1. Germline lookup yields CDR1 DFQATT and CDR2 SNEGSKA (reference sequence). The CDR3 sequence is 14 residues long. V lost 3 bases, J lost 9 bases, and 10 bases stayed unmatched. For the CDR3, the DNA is TGCAGTGCTAGTAATTCCCGGGACAGGGTAACGCAGTATTTT. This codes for CSASNSRDRVTQYF.

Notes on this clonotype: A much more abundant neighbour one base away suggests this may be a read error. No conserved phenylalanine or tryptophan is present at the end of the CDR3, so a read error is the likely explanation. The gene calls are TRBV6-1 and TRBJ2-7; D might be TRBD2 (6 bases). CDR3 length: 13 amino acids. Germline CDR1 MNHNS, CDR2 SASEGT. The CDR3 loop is CASSDTSIGEQYL. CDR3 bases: TGCGCCAGCAGTGATACTAGCATCGGGGAGCAGTACCTC.

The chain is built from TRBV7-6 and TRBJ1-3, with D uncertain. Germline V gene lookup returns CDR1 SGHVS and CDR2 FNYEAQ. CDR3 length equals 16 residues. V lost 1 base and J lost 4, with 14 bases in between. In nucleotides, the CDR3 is TGTGCCAGCAGCTTAGGTGTGCTCGGCCTCGGAAACACCATATATTTT. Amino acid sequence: CASSLGVLGLGNTIYF.

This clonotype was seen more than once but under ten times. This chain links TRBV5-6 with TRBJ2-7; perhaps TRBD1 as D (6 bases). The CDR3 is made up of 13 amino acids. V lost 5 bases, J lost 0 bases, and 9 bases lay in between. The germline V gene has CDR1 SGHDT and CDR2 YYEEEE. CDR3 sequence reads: CASRNRVSYEQYF. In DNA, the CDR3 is TGTGCCAGCAGGAACAGGGTCTCCTACGAGCAGTACTTC.

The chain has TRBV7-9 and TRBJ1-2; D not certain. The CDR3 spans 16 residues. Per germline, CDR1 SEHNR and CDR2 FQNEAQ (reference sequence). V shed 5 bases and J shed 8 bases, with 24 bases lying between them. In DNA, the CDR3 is TGTGCCAGCAGCCCCCGAGAGGCAGCGATCCTTCGGGGCTACACCTTC. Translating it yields CASSPREAAILRGYTF.

CDR3 DNA sequence: TGTGCCAGCAGCCAAGATCGGCGGCTGGACTCTGGGGCCAACGTCCTGACTTTC. Residues: CASSQDRRLDSGANVLTF. The chain combines TRBV3-1 with TRBJ2-6; D is ambiguous. V was cut by 0 bases and J by 0 bases, with 12 bases left in between. This CDR3 contains 18 residues. Germline loops: CDR1 LGHDT, CDR2 YNNKEL (reference sequence).